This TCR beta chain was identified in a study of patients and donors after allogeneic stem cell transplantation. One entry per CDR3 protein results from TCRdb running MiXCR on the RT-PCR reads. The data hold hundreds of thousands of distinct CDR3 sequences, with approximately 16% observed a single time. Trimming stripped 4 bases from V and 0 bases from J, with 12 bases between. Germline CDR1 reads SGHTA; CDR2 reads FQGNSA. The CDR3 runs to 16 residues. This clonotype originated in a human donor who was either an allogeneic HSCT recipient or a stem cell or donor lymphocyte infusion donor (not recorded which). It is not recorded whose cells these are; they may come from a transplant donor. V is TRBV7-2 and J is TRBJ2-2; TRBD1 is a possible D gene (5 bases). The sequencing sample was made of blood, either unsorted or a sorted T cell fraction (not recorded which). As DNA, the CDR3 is TGTGCCAGCAGCTCCTGGACATTGACGAACACCGGGGAGCTGTTTTTT. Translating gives CASSSWTLTNTGELFF. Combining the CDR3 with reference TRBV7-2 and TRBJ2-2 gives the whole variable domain GAGVSQSPSNKVTEKGKDVELRCDPISGHTALYWYRQSLGQGLEFLIYFQGNSAPDKSGLPSDRFSAERTGGSVSTLTIQRTQQEDSAVYLCASSSWTLTNTGELFFGEGSRLTVL.